The TCR beta chain described here comes from a study of cytomegalovirus exposure and HLA in healthy donors. A note on this clone: What it binds is not known.

The PCR contained 60 Vbeta and 13 Jbeta primers. Sequenced by immunoSEQ multiplex PCR; TCRdb stores in-frame clones only, minus some. The sample carries 120,000 to 150,000 clones, about 85% recorded once. Whole-study findings and limits: An ancestry cluster, one associated with Asian ancestry, reportedly showed fewer N-insertions than the 666-donor mean in a later analysis. Both high specificity and high sensitivity reportedly marked the classifier's diagnosis of cytomegalovirus status. The study dropped some indistinguishable V segments, TRBV6-2 and TRBV6-3 among them.

J lost 9 bases, V lost 6 bases, and 9 bases had no gene match. The germline V gene encodes CDR1 MNHEY and CDR2 SVGAGI. CDR3 size: 13 residues. The genes are TRBV6-5 and TRBJ2-3, with TRBD1 matching 7 bases. The sequence was collected from a female donor in good health and CMV-seronegative. Sequencing used PBMCs. For the CDR3, the DNA is TGTGCCAGCAGATCCGGACAGGACAGGACGCAGTATTTT. Translating gives CASRSGQDRTQYF.